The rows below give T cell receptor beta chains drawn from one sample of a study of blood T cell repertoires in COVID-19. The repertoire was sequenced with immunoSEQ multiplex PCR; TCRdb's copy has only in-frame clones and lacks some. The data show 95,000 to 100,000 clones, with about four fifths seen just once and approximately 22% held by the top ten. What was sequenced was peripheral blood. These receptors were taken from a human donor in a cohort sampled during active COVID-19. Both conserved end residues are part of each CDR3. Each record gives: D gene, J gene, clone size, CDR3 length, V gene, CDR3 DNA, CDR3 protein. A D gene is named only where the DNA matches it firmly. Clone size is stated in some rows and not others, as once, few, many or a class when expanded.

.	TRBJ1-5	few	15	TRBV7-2	TGTGCCAGCAGCTTAGCCAGGGGTATGAATCAGCCCCAGCATTTT	CASSLARGMNQPQHF
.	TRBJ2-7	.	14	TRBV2	TGTGCCAGCAGTGAAGGACAGGCGCCGTACGAGCAGTACTTC	CASSEGQAPYEQYF
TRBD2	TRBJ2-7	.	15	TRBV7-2	TGTGCCAGCATCCGGTCCCGGGGAGGGATTGACGAGCAGTACTTC	CASIRSRGGIDEQYF
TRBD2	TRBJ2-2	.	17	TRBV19	TGTGCCAGTGACCGTTTGACTAGCGGGAGACCCACCGGGGAGCTGTTTTTT	CASDRLTSGRPTGELFF
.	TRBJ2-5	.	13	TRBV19	TGTGCCAGTAGTACAACTAGGCGAGAGACCCAGTACTTC	CASSTTRRETQYF
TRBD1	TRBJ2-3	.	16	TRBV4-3	TGCGCCAGCAGCCTCGGACAGGCCCATGGGACAGATACGCAGTATTTT	CASSLGQAHGTDTQYF
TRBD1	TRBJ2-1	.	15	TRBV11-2	TGTGCCAGCTCCGAGGGACAGTTAGGATACAATGAGCAGTTCTTC	CASSEGQLGYNEQFF
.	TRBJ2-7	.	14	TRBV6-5	TGTGCCAGCAGACCACTCAGGGATACCTACGAGCAGTACTTC	CASRPLRDTYEQYF
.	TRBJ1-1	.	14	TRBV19	TGTGCCAGTAGTTTTGTACATATGAACACTGAAGCTTTCTTT	CASSFVHMNTEAFF
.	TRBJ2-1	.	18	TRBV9	TGTGCCAGCAGCGTAAGGAGGGCGGAACAGGGGATACAGAATGAGCAGTTCTTC	CASSVRRAEQGIQNEQFF
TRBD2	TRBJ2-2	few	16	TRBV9	TGTGCCAGCAGCCCGTCACTAGCGGGGTTGTCCGGGGAGCTGTTTTTT	CASSPSLAGLSGELFF
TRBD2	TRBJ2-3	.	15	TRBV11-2	TGTGCCAGCAGCTCCCAGCGGGGGAGTTCAGATACGCAGTATTTT	CASSSQRGSSDTQYF
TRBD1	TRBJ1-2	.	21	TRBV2	TGTGCCAGCAGTGAACCTGGGACGTTTAAGCGGGACAGGGTTGAATTCGATGGCTACACCTTC	CASSEPGTFKRDRVEFDGYTF
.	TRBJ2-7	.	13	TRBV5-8	TGTGCCAGCATCGGCCGGAGCACCTACGAGCAGTACTTC	CASIGRSTYEQYF
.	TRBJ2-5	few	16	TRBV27	TGTGCCAGCAGATCTTTTGGGGCGGGGCCCCAAGAGACCCAGTACTTC	CASRSFGAGPQETQYF
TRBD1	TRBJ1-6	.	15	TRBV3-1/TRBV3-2	TGTGCCAGCAGCCCCCAGACAGGGCTCAGTTCACCCCTCCACTTT	CASSPQTGLSSPLHF
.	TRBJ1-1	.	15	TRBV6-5	TGTGCCAGCAGTCTCCAGACAGGATCGAACACTGAAGCTTTCTTT	CASSLQTGSNTEAFF
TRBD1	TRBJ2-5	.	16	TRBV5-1	TGCGCCAGCAGCATGACCAGGACAGGGGGAGGAGAGACCCAGTACTTC	CASSMTRTGGGETQYF
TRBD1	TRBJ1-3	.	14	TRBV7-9	TGTGCCAGCAGCTCGCAGGGGGACGGAAACACCATATATTTT	CASSSQGDGNTIYF
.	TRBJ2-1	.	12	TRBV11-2	TGTGCCAGCAGCTTCGGGATCTATGAGCAGTTCTTC	CASSFGIYEQFF
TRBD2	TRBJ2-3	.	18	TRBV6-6	TGTGCCAGCAGTCAGACTAGCGGGGGGGCGGGTAGCACAGATACGCAGTATTTT	CASSQTSGGAGSTDTQYF
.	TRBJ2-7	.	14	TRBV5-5	TGTGCCAGCAGCTTGACAGGAGTCACCTACGAGCAGTACTTC	CASSLTGVTYEQYF
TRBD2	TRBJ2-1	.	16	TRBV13	TGTGCCAGCAGATCTAGCGGGGGGAGCTCCTACAATGAGCAGTTCTTC	CASRSSGGSSYNEQFF
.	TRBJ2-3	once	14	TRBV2	TGTGCCAGCAGAGTAGGGGGGGTCACAGATACGCAGTATTTT	CASRVGGVTDTQYF
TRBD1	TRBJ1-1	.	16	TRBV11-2	TGTGCCAGCAGCTTTAGGGGGACAGTCATGAACACTGAAGCTTTCTTT	CASSFRGTVMNTEAFF
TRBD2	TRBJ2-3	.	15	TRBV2	TGTGCCAGCAGTTTAGGGGCCAGCGGGGGAGATACGCAGTATTTT	CASSLGASGGDTQYF
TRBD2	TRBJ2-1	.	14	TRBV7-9	TGTGCCAGCAGCCCTGGGACTACCTACAATGAGCAGTTCTTC	CASSPGTTYNEQFF
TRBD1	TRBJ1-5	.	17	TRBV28	TGTGCCAGCAGTTTTGCCCAGACAGGGCCGAGCAATCAGCCCCAGCATTTT	CASSFAQTGPSNQPQHF